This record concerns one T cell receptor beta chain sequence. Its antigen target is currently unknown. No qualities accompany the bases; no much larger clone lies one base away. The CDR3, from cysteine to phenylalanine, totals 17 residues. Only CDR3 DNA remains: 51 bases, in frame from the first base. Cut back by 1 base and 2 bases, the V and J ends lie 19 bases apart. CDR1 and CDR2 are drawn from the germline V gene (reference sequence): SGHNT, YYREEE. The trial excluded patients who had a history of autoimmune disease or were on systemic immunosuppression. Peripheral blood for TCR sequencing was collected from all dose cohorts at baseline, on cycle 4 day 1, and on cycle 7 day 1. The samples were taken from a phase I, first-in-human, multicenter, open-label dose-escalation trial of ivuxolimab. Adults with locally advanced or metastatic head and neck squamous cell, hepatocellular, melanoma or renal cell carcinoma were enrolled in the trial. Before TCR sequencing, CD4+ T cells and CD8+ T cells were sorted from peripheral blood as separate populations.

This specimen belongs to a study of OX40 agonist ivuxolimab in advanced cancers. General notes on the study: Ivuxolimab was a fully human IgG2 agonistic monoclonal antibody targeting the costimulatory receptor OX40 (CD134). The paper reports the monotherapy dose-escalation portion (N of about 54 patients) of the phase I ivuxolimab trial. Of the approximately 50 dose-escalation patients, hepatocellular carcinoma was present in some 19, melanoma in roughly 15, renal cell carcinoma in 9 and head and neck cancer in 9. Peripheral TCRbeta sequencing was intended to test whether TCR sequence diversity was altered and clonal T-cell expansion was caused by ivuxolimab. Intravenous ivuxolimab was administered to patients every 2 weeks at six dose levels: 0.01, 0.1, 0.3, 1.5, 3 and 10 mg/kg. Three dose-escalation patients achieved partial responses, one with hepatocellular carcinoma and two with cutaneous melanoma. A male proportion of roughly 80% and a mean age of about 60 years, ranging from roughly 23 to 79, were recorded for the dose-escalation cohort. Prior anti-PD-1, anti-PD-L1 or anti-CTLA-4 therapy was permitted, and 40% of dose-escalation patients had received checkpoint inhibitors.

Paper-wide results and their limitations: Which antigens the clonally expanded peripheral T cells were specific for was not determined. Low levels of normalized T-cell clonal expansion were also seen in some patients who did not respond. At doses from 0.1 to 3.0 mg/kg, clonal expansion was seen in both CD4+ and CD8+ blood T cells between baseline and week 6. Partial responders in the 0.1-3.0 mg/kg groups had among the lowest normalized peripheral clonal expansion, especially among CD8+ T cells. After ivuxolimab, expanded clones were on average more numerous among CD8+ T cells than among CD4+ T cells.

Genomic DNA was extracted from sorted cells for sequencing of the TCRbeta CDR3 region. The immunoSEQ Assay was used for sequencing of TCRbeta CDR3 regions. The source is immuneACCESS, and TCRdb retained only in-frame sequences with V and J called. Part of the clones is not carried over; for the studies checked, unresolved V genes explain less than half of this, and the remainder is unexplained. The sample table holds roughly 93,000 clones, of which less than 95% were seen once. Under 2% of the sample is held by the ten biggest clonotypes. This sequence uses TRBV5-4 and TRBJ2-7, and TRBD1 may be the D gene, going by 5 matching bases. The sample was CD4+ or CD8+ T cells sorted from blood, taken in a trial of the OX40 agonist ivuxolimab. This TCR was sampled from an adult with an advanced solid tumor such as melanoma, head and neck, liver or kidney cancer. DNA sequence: TGTGCCAGCAGCTTGTCTATCGGCTCTGAAGGGGCCTACGAGCAGTACTTC. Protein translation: CASSLSIGSEGAYEQYF.